Listed below are T cell receptor beta chains from one sample, sequenced in a study of blood T cell repertoires in COVID-19. Using immunoSEQ multiplex PCR, the repertoire was profiled, and TCRdb retains in-frame clones only, with some absent. Of about 120,000 clones detected, about 80% appear once; the ten largest clones hold around 15%. The sample comprised peripheral blood. These TCRs come from a woman of 80 years or more with active or convalescent COVID-19. Each CDR3 is given with its conserved first and last residue. A D gene is named only where the DNA matches it firmly. Expanded clones get a size class; other rows say once, few or many, or leave the size out.

d_gene	v_gene	j_gene	abundance	CDR3nt	CDR3aa
.	TRBV5-6	TRBJ1-1	.	TGTGCCAGCAGCGAGACCGGGTACACTGAAGCTTTCTTT	CASSETGYTEAFF
.	TRBV5-4	TRBJ1-1	.	TGTGCCAGCAGCACGGGTCCCATGAACACTGAAGCTTTCTTT	CASSTGPMNTEAFF
TRBD1	TRBV6-5	TRBJ2-1	.	TGTGCCAGCACTCGGGACAGGGGGCTTGGTGAGCAGTTCTTC	CASTRDRGLGEQFF
.	TRBV5-4	TRBJ2-4	.	TGTGCCAGCAGCCCTAGCCGATCCGCCAAAAACATTCAGTACTTC	CASSPSRSAKNIQYF
TRBD1	TRBV2	TRBJ1-1	once	TGTGCCAGCAGACCCGGATGGACAGGGGTCAGCGTGGAGGCTTTCTTT	CASRPGWTGVSVEAFF
.	TRBV5-4	TRBJ1-4	.	TGTGCCAGCAGCTTGCAGGGCCCCGTTGAAAAACTGTTTTTT	CASSLQGPVEKLFF
.	TRBV12-1	TRBJ2-7	.	TGTGCCAGCAGCTTAGGGACTAGCGGGAGAAGATCCCACGAGCAGTACTTC	CASSLGTSGRRSHEQYF
.	TRBV6-6	TRBJ1-5	.	TGTGCCAGCAGTTACCCCGAGTCCCAGCCCCAGCATTTT	CASSYPESQPQHF
.	TRBV30	TRBJ2-7	.	TGTGCCTGGAGCTCCCAGGGGAACGAGCAGTACTTC	CAWSSQGNEQYF
.	TRBV6-5	TRBJ1-2	once	TGTGCCAGCAGTCTAGGACCGGGGTATGGCTACACCTTC	CASSLGPGYGYTF
TRBD1	TRBV5-8	TRBJ2-2	.	TGTGCCAGCAGCTTGGCCTTACAGGGGTCCGGGGAGCTGTTTTTT	CASSLALQGSGELFF
.	TRBV7-8	TRBJ2-7	.	TGTGCCAGCAGCTTAGGACAATACTACGAGCAGTACTTC	CASSLGQYYEQYF
.	TRBV18	TRBJ2-7	once	TGTGCCAGCTCACCTCTGGAGAGCTACGAGCAGTACTTC	CASSPLESYEQYF
.	TRBV5-1	TRBJ1-2	.	TGCGCCAGCAGCTTGGACCTCAGGGGTCCCCGGTATGGCTACACCTTC	CASSLDLRGPRYGYTF
.	TRBV20-1	TRBJ2-3	.	TGCAGTGCCCTTACAGATACGCAGTATTTT	CSALTDTQYF
.	TRBV18	TRBJ2-7	.	TGTGCCAGCTCACTTTCAGGGTCCTACGAGCAGTACTTC	CASSLSGSYEQYF
TRBD1	TRBV15	TRBJ2-1	.	TGTGCCACCAGCAGAATTCCCGGGACAGGGGGTGAGCAGTTCTTC	CATSRIPGTGGEQFF
TRBD2	TRBV5-1	TRBJ2-1	once	TGCGCCAGCCCCCGGCTAGCGGTCTACAATGAGCAGTTCTTC	CASPRLAVYNEQFF
TRBD2	TRBV5-5	TRBJ2-3	many	TGTGCCAGCAGCCCCCAGCGGGAGGTCACAGATACGCAGTATTTT	CASSPQREVTDTQYF
.	TRBV2	TRBJ1-1	.	TGTGCCAGCATCGACGGGGGGTTAAACACTGAAGCTTTCTTT	CASIDGGLNTEAFF
.	TRBV20-1	TRBJ2-1	.	TGCAGTGCTAGTCCCTTTCGGAGCGCCTACAATGAGCAGTTCTTC	CSASPFRSAYNEQFF
TRBD2	TRBV28	TRBJ2-3	.	TGTGCCAGCAGACCCCATCTTATAGCGGGGTACACAGATACGCAGTATTTT	CASRPHLIAGYTDTQYF
TRBD2	TRBV7-9	TRBJ2-7	.	TGTGCCAGCAGCTTAGCTCGTACGGGGGAGGGTGCCTACGAGCAGTACTTC	CASSLARTGEGAYEQYF
.	TRBV24-1	TRBJ2-7	once	TGTGCCACCAGTGATAAAAGGGAGCGGATCTACGAGCAGTACTTC	CATSDKRERIYEQYF
.	TRBV12-5	TRBJ2-2	.	TGTGCTAGTGCCCGTCCGGCCGGGGAGCTGTTTTTT	CASARPAGELFF
TRBD2	TRBV5-1	TRBJ2-7	.	TGCGCCAGCAGCTTGGGGACGACTAGCGGGAAGCAGTACTTC	CASSLGTTSGKQYF
.	TRBV4-1	TRBJ1-2	.	TGCGCCAGCAGCCAAGGGGAAGGGAGGGGAACTTATGGCTACACCTTC	CASSQGEGRGTYGYTF
TRBD2	TRBV6-1	TRBJ2-3	many	TGTGCCAGCAGTGCCGGGACTAGCGTCGAGACAGATACGCAGTATTTT	CASSAGTSVETDTQYF
.	TRBV5-5	TRBJ1-2	.	TGTGCCAGCAGCTCCGCGGGAGTTGGAAACTATGGCTACACCTTC	CASSSAGVGNYGYTF
TRBD2	TRBV5-1	TRBJ2-7	.	TGCGCCAGCAGCCCTCCCGGGACTAGCGGGAACCTGTACTTC	CASSPPGTSGNLYF
.	TRBV5-1	TRBJ2-5	.	TGCGCCAGCAGCTCTGGGACAAATCTAGGGGAGACCCAGTACTTC	CASSSGTNLGETQYF
.	TRBV7-3	TRBJ1-1	.	TGTGCCAGCAGCGCGGACAGGAACACTGAAGCTTTCTTT	CASSADRNTEAFF
TRBD2	TRBV5-1	TRBJ2-1	.	TGCGCCAGCAGCCTGGGACTAGCGGGAGAGGGTGAGCAGTTCTTC	CASSLGLAGEGEQFF
TRBD1	TRBV28	TRBJ2-2	.	TGTGCCAGCAGACCCCACAGGGGTAAAAACGGGGAGCTGTTTTTT	CASRPHRGKNGELFF
TRBD2	TRBV6-2/TRBV6-3	TRBJ2-7	.	TGTGCCAGCAGCCTACCCTATTACGACGCTAGCGGGGTCTACGAGCAGTACTTC	CASSLPYYDASGVYEQYF